This TCR beta chain is from a study of OX40 agonist ivuxolimab in advanced cancers. Study background: The group had a mean age of around 60 years, ranged from roughly 23 to 85, and was around 82% male.

On this clone: Its target is unknown.

The assay was immunoSEQ multiplex PCR, and TCRdb's table has in-frame clones only and misses some. Found here are about 14,000 clones, approximately 95% of them singletons; the top ten hold about 20%. General observations from the study: The study found that CD8+ T cells averaged more expanded clones than CD4+. By week 6 at 0.1 to 3.0 mg/kg, blood CD4+ and CD8+ T cells had expanded clonally. Low normalized T-cell clonal expansion was additionally recorded for some nonresponders.

The CDR3 length is 13 residues. The germline V gene has CDR1 SEHNR and CDR2 FQNEAQ (reference sequence). V was cut by 5 bases and J by 13 bases, with 20 bases left in between. The chain links TRBV7-9 to TRBJ1-2; TRBD1 is a possible D gene (6 bases). The origin of this receptor is an adult with an advanced solid tumor such as melanoma, head and neck, liver or kidney cancer. Source: CD4+ or CD8+ T cells sorted from blood, taken in a trial of the OX40 agonist ivuxolimab. The CDR3 region is CASSPRDKGRPTF. DNA for the CDR3: TGTGCCAGCAGCCCACGGGACAAAGGAAGGCCCACCTTC.